Following are 16 T cell receptor beta chains from one sample sequenced in a study of technical replicates of blood from several donors. TCRdb keeps only in-frame clones here, not all; method: immunoSEQ multiplex PCR. Found here are about 88,000 clones, under 95% of them singletons; the top ten hold under 0.3%. Sequencing was done on a sample of T cells isolated from PBMCs. Receptor source: a human donor in good health.

V usage is TRBV9 and J usage is TRBJ1-2; TRBD1 aligns across 11 bases. In germline, CDR1 is SGDLS, CDR2 YYNGEE. The CDR3 has 17 amino acids. With V trimmed by 0 bases and J by 4 bases, 8 bases remained unmatched. CDR3 nucleotide sequence: TGTGCCAGCAGCGTAGGGACAGGGGGCTCTTTTTCCTATGGCTACACCTTC. It codes for CASSVGTGGSFSYGYTF. The variable domain in full, with the rest retrieved from reference TRBV9 and TRBJ1-2, is DSGVTQTPKHLITATGQRVTLRCSPRSGDLSVYWYQQSLDQGLQFLIQYYNGEERAKGNILERFSAQQFPDLHSELNLSSLELGDSALYFCASSVGTGGSFSYGYTFGSGTRLTVV.

The chain is built from TRBV7-2 and TRBJ1-2; 9 bases line up with TRBD1. Trimming cost V 5 bases and J 4 bases; bases outside gene matches: 8. Germline CDR1 reads SGHTA; CDR2 reads FQGNSA. The CDR3 contains 15 residues. The CDR3 sequence is CASSPDRGTTYGYTF. The CDR3 DNA reads TGTGCCAGCAGCCCAGACAGGGGGACTACCTATGGCTACACCTTC.

The chain carries TRBV27 and TRBJ2-1; 8 bases align to TRBD2. Trimming took 3 bases from V and 7 from J; bases not matched to a gene: 8. Germline V gives CDR1 MNHEY, CDR2 SMNVEV (reference sequence). This CDR3 spans 15 amino acids. The CDR3 loop reads CASSLNGRARNEQFF. The DNA of the CDR3 is TGTGCCAGCAGTTTGAACGGGAGGGCCAGGAATGAGCAGTTCTTC.

The chain combines TRBV2 with TRBJ2-5; 9 bases are a match to TRBD1. Germline V gene data show CDR1 as SNHLY and CDR2 as FYNNEI. This CDR3 comprises 18 residues. V dropped 2 bases and J dropped 4; count of bases not matched to a gene: 14. For the CDR3, the DNA is TGTGCCAGCAGTGAATCTCGTGGGGACAGGGCCGAGGGAGAGACCCAGTACTTC. It specifies CASSESRGDRAEGETQYF.

This rearrangement joins TRBV6-5 to TRBJ2-5; D might be TRBD1 (5 bases). This CDR3 contains 14 residues. The germline gives CDR1 MNHEY, CDR2 SVGAGI. Trimming removed 2 bases from V and 4 bases from J, with 11 bases in between. The CDR3 spells CASSYGFQGETQYF. The CDR3 nucleotides read TGTGCCAGCAGTTACGGTTTTCAGGGAGAGACCCAGTACTTC.

V is TRBV29-1 and J is TRBJ2-1; D gene ambiguous. Trimming took off 4 bases at V and 4 bases at J, with 17 bases between the two ends. The CDR3 is 15 amino acids. Per germline, CDR1 SQVTM and CDR2 ANQGSEA. The CDR3 loop reads CSVVWLQALYNEQFF. The CDR3 DNA follows: TGCAGCGTTGTATGGTTGCAGGCTCTATACAATGAGCAGTTCTTC.

The chain employs TRBV7-8 and TRBJ1-1; 7 bases are shared with TRBD1. CDR3 length equals 14 residues. The germline gives CDR1 SGHVS, CDR2 FQNEAQ. Trimming cost V 4 bases and J 5 bases; bases outside gene matches: 7. CDR3 residues: CASSSWTGRTEAFF. CDR3 in DNA: TGTGCCAGCAGCTCTTGGACAGGAAGGACTGAAGCTTTCTTT.

This clone was detected only once. The chain joins TRBV4-1 to TRBJ1-3; 7 bases map to TRBD1. V shed 0 bases, J shed 4 bases, and the junction held 6 bases outside the gene matches. The CDR3 runs to 16 residues. The germline V gene encodes CDR1 MGHRA and CDR2 YSYEKL. CDR3 amino acids: CASSQDWTGWGNTIYF. CDR3 nucleotide sequence: TGCGCCAGCAGCCAAGATTGGACAGGCTGGGGAAACACCATATATTTT.

This chain uses TRBV19 with TRBJ2-7, with TRBD2 identical over 12 bases. Looked up from germline, CDR1 is LNHDA and CDR2 is SQIVND (reference sequence). The CDR3 totals 15 residues. Trimming took 4 bases from V and 4 from J; bases not matched to a gene: 5. The chain's CDR3 is CASSTGLAGMYEQYF. The CDR3 nucleotides are TGTGCCAGTAGTACCGGACTAGCGGGAATGTACGAGCAGTACTTC.

This chain links TRBV9 with TRBJ1-1, with a possible D match to TRBD1 (5 bases). This CDR3 comprises 14 residues. V was trimmed by 0 bases and J by 6 bases, leaving 12 bases between them. Per the germline V gene, CDR1 is SGDLS and CDR2 is YYNGEE. CDR3 protein: CASSVGGLDAEAFF. The CDR3 coding sequence is TGTGCCAGCAGCGTAGGGGGCCTAGACGCTGAAGCTTTCTTT.

This chain links TRBV2 with TRBJ2-2; TRBD2 matches at 7 bases. This CDR3 has 13 residues. V was pared by 7 bases and J by 8 bases, with 7 bases of the junction left unmatched. The germline gives CDR1 SNHLY, CDR2 FYNNEI. The CDR3 DNA follows: TGTGCCAGCAACGGGAGGTCCCCGGGGGAGCTGTTTTTT. It is translated as CASNGRSPGELFF.

About this clone: At one end, the junction sequence differs from germline, possibly due to a read error. The chain employs TRBV5-1 and TRBJ1-2; tentative D call: TRBD1 (6 bases). This CDR3 spans 14 amino acids. Germline-derived CDR1 and CDR2 are SGHRS and YFSETQ. The DNA for the CDR3 is TGCGCCAGCAGACGACAGAAAGGGACATATGACTACACCTTC. This encodes CASRRQKGTYDYTF.

This sequence joins TRBV9 and TRBJ2-5; 15 nucleotides match TRBD2. The CDR3 has 19 residues. The J segment lost 4 bases and the V segment lost 0 bases, leaving 10 bases of the junction unmatched. Germline-derived CDR1 and CDR2 are SGDLS and YYNGEE. CDR3 sequence (DNA): TGTGCCAGCAGCGTAGGCGGACTAGCGGGGGGGCCCGTAGGAGAGACCCAGTACTTC. As protein: CASSVGGLAGGPVGETQYF.

The chain couples TRBV28 to TRBJ2-6; 7 bases are a match to TRBD1. The CDR3 length is 20 residues. Germline V CDR1 and CDR2: MDHEN, SYDVKM. Trimming removed 4 bases from V and 4 bases from J; junction bases left unmatched: 19. CDR3 sequence reads: CASSSNDLTLTGDGANVLTF. DNA of the CDR3: TGTGCCAGCAGTTCAAATGATCTTACACTAACAGGGGACGGGGCCAACGTCCTGACTTTC.

V usage is TRBV7-2 and J usage is TRBJ2-7; 11 bases are shared with TRBD2. Losses at the gene ends were 3 bases for V and 0 bases for J; bases not matched to a gene: 7. This CDR3 has 17 residues. The germline V gene encodes CDR1 SGHTA and CDR2 FQGNSA. The CDR3 spells CASSFLPGLADSYEQYF. The CDR3 nucleotides are TGTGCCAGCAGCTTTCTACCGGGACTAGCGGACTCCTACGAGCAGTACTTC.

The chain uses TRBV11-3 and TRBJ2-1, with 8 nucleotides matching TRBD1. With V trimmed by 5 bases and J by 14 bases, 8 bases remained unmatched. The germline gives CDR1 SGHNT, CDR2 YENEEA. The CDR3 is 12 residues long. The CDR3 DNA reads TGTGCCAGCAGCCCTAGCCCGACAGGGGAGTTCTTC. It translates to CASSPSPTGEFF.